This T cell receptor beta chain appears in the sequencing data of a study of PD-L1 blockade in urothelial cancer. Across the whole study: At some point between 2013 and 2014, patients got going on atezolizumab, taking 1,200 mg intravenously every 3 weeks. Bladder-origin urothelial cancer in males described about 85% of the roughly 30 patients.

The time point was: peripheral blood 6 weeks after treatment start. TCRdb's copy holds only in-frame clones and misses some; the assay was immunoSEQ multiplex PCR. There are about 90,000 clones in the sample; over 65% occur only once, and approximately 8.4% lies in the top ten. Germline CDR1 DFQATT, CDR2 SNEGSKA (reference sequence). The CDR3 spans 11 residues. The ends lost 3 bases at V and 7 bases at J; junction bases unmatched: 3. The chain links TRBV20-1 to TRBJ2-7; TRBD2 aligns across 7 bases. The receptor was derived from a man between 70 and 80 years old with urothelial cancer. Sequencing used PBMCs, obtained around atezolizumab (anti-PD-L1) treatment. This chain's CDR3 is CSARTSWEQYF. The CDR3 region has the DNA TGCAGTGCTAGGACTAGCTGGGAGCAGTACTTC.